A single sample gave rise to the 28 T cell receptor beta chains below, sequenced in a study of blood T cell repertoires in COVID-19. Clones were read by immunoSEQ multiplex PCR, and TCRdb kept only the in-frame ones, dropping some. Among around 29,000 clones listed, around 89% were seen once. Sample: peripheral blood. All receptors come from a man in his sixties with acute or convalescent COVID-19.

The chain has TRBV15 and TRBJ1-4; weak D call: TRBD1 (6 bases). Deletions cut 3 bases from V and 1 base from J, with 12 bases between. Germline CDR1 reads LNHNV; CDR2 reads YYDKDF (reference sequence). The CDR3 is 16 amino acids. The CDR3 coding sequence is TGTGCCACCAGCAGGGGGAGAGGGGGAACTAATGAAAAACTGTTTTTT. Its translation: CATSRGRGGTNEKLFF.

CDR3 DNA: TGTGCCAGTAGTATAATCGGACAGGGACGACAAAACATTCAGTACTTC. It encodes CASSIIGQGRQNIQYF. The V gene is TRBV19, the J gene TRBJ2-4, with 8 nucleotides matching TRBD1. The CDR3 is 16 amino acids. Trimming at V came to 2 bases and at J to 5 bases, leaving 8 bases not matched to a gene. CDR1 LNHDA and CDR2 SQIVND come from the germline V gene (reference sequence).

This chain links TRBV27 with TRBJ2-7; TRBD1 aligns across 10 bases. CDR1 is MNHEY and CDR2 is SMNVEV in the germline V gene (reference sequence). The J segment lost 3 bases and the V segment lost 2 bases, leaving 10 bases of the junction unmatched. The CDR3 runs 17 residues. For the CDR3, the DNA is TGTGCCAGCAGTTTAATCTACGGGACAGGGGATATCTACGAGCAGTACTTC. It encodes CASSLIYGTGDIYEQYF.

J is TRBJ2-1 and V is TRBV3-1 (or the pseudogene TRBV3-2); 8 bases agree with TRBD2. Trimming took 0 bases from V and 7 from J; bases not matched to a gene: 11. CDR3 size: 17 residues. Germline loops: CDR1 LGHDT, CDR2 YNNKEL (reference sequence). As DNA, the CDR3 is TGTGCCAGCAGCCAAGATCGGCCCGGGGGGGCGAGGAATGAGCAGTTCTTC. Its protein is CASSQDRPGGARNEQFF.

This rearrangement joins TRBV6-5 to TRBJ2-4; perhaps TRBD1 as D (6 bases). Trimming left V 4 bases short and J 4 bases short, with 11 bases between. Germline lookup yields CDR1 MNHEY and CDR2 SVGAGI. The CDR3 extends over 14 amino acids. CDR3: CASSSRGTKNIQYF. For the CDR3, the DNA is TGTGCCAGCAGTTCGAGGGGGACAAAAAACATTCAGTACTTC.

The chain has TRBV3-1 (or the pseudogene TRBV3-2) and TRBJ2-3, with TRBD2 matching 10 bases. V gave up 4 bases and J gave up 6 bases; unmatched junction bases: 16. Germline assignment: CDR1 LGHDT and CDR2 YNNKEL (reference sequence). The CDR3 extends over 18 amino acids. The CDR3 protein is CASSPYALSGGAMDTQYF. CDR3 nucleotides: TGTGCCAGCAGCCCTTACGCCCTCAGCGGGGGGGCCATGGATACGCAGTATTTT.

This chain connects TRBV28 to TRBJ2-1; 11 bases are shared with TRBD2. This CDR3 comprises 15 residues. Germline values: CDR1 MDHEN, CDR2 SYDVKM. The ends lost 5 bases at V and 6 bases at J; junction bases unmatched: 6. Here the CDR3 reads CASSPGTSGSNEQFF. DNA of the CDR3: TGTGCCAGCAGTCCCGGGACTAGCGGATCCAATGAGCAGTTCTTC.

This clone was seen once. The CDR3 DNA reads as TGTGCCACCAGCAGAGGGGGGCCGTTAGAAAAACTGTTTTTT. This encodes CATSRGGPLEKLFF. The V gene is TRBV15, the J gene TRBJ1-4; tentative D call: TRBD1 (6 bases). The length of the CDR3 is 14 residues. Trimming removed 1 base at V and 8 bases at J, with 11 bases between. The germline CDR1 and CDR2 sequences are LNHNV and YYDKDF (reference sequence).

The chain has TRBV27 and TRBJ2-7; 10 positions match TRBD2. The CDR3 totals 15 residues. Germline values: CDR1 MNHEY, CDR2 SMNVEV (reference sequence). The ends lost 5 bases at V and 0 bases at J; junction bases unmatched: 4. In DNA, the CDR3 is TGTGCCAGCAGTCGTCTAGCGGGGGTCTCCTACGAGCAGTACTTC. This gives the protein CASSRLAGVSYEQYF.

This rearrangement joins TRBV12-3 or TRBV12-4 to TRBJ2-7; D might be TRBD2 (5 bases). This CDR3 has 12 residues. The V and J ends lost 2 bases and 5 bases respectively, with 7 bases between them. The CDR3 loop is CASSLRGNEQYF. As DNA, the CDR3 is TGTGCCAGCAGTTTACGAGGGAACGAGCAGTACTTC.

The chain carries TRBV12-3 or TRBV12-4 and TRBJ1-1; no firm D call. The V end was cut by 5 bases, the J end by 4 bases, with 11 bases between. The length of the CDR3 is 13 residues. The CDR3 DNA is TGTGCCAGCAGTCCACAGTTGGGCACTGAAGCTTTCTTT. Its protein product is CASSPQLGTEAFF.

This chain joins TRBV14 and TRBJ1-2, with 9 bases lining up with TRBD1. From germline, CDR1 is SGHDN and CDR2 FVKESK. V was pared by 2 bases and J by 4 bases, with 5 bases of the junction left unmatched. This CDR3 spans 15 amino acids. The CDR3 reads CASSQPSDRGYGYTF. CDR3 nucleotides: TGTGCCAGCAGCCAACCTTCGGACAGGGGCTATGGCTACACCTTC.

The DNA for the CDR3 is TGTGCCAGCAGCTTAAACACATTTGAAGCTTTCTTT. This encodes CASSLNTFEAFF. The chain has TRBV7-2 and TRBJ1-1; D is ambiguous. The CDR3 contains 12 residues. Germline V gives CDR1 SGHTA, CDR2 FQGNSA. Trimming left V 2 bases short and J 7 bases short, with 8 bases between.

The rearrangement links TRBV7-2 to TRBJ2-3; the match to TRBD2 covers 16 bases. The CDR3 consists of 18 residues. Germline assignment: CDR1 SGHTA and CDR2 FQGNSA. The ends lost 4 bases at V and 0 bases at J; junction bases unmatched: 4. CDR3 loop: CASSWRGLAGGSTDTQYF. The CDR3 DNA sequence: TGTGCCAGCAGCTGGAGGGGACTAGCGGGGGGGAGCACAGATACGCAGTATTTT.

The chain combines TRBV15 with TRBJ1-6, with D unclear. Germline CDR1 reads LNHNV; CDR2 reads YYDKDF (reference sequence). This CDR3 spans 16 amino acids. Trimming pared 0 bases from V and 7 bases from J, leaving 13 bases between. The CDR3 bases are TGTGCCACCAGCAGAGATCGGACGCGGGCCAATTCACCCCTCCACTTT. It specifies CATSRDRTRANSPLHF.

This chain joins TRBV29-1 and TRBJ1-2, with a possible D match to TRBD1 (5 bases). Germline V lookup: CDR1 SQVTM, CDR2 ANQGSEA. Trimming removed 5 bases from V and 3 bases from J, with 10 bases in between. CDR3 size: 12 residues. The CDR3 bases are TGCAGCGTTATCCAGGGTTACTATGGCTACACCTTC. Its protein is CSVIQGYYGYTF.

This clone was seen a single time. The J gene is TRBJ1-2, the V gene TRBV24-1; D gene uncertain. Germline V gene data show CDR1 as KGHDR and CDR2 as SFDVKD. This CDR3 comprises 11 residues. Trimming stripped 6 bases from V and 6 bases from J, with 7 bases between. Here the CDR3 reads CATSPGDGYTF. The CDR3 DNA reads TGTGCCACCAGTCCCGGGGATGGCTACACCTTC.

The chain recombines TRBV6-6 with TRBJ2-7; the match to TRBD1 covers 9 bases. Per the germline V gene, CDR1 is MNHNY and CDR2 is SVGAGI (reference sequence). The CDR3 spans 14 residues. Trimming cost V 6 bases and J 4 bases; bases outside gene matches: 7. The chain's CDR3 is CASRPGQGFYEQYF. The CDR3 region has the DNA TGTGCCAGCAGACCGGGACAGGGTTTTTACGAGCAGTACTTC.

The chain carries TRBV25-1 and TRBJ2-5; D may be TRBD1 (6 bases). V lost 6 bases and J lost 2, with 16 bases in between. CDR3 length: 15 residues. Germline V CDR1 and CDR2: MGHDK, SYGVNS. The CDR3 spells CASSEGQSMQETQYF. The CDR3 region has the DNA TGTGCCAGCAGCGAAGGACAGAGCATGCAAGAGACCCAGTACTTC.

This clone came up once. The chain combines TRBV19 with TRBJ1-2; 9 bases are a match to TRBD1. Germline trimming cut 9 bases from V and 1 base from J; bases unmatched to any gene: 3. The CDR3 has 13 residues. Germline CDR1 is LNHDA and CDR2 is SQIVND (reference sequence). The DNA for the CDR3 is TGTGCCAGCCGGGGACAGGGTAACTATGGCTACACCTTC. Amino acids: CASRGQGNYGYTF.

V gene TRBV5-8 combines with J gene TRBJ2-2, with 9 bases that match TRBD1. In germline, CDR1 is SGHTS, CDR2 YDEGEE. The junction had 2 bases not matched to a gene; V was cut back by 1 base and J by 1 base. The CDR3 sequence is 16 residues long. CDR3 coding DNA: TGTGCCAGCAGCTTGAAGGACAGGGGGAACACCGGGGAGCTGTTTTTT. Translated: CASSLKDRGNTGELFF. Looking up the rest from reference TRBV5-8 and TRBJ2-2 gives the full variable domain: EAGVTQSPTHLIKTRGQQATLRCSPISGHTSVYWYQQALGLGLQFLLWYDEGEERNRGNFPPRFSGRQFPNYSSELNVNALELEDSALYLCASSLKDRGNTGELFFGEGSRLTVL.

The CDR3 DNA reads as TGTGCCAGCAGCTTAGTGGCGGGGACCGGCTCTGGAAACACCATATATTTT. It encodes CASSLVAGTGSGNTIYF. The chain is built from TRBV7-6 and TRBJ1-3, with D possibly matching TRBD1 (5 bases). Germline V gene data show CDR1 as SGHVS and CDR2 as FNYEAQ. V lost 1 base to trimming and J lost 0 bases, with 13 bases between them. The CDR3 totals 17 residues.

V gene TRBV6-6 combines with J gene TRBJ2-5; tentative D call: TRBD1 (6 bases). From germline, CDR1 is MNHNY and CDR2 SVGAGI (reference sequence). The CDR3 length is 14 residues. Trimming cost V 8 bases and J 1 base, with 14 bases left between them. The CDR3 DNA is TGTGCCAGCGGGGTGAGGGGGAGCCAAGAGACCCAGTACTTC. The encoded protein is CASGVRGSQETQYF.

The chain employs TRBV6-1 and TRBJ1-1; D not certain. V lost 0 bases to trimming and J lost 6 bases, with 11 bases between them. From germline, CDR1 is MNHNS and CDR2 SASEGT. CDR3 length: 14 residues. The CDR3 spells CASSEALRYAEAFF. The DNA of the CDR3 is TGTGCCAGCAGTGAAGCCCTACGATACGCTGAAGCTTTCTTT.

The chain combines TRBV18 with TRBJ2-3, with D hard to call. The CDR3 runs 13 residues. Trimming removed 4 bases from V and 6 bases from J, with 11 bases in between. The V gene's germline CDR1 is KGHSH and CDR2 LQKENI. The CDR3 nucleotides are TGTGCCAGCTCACGACTCGGCGTGGATACGCAGTATTTT. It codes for CASSRLGVDTQYF. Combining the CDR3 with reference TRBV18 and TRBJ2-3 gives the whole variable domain NAGVMQNPRHLVRRRGQEARLRCSPMKGHSHVYWYRQLPEEGLKFMVYLQKENIIDESGMPKERFSAEFPKEGPSILRIQQVVRGDSAAYFCASSRLGVDTQYFGPGTRLTVL.

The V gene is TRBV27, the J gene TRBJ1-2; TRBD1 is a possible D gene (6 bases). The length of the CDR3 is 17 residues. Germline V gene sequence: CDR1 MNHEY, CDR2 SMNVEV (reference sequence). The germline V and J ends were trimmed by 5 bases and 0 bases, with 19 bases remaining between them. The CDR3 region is CASSRRAGATTNYGYTF. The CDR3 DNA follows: TGTGCCAGCAGTAGACGGGCGGGGGCCACAACTAACTATGGCTACACCTTC.

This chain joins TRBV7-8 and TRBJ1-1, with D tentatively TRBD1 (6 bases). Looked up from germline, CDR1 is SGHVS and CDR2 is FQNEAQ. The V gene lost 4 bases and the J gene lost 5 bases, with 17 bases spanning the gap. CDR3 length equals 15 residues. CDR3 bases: TGTGCCAGCAGCTCCTCATCGGGGGGCCTGACTGAAGCTTTCTTT. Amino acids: CASSSSSGGLTEAFF.

This CDR3 is CASSQWGVRAPLTQETQYF. As DNA, the CDR3 is TGTGCCAGCAGCCAATGGGGTGTCAGGGCCCCCTTAACGCAAGAGACCCAGTACTTC. The V gene is TRBV3-1 (or the pseudogene TRBV3-2), the J gene TRBJ2-5; weak D call: TRBD1 (5 bases). Trimming took off 2 bases at V and 2 bases at J, with 24 bases between the two ends. This CDR3 contains 19 residues. Germline CDR1 and CDR2: LGHDT and YNNKEL (reference sequence).